These 2 T cell receptor beta chains came from one sample sequenced in a study of blood T cells in healthy people across ages. Sample-barcoded 5' priming and a J-beta primer mix drove a second PCR of roughly 6 to 12 cycles. One entry per CDR3 protein, called by TCRdb with MiXCR from the 5' RACE reads. The sample lists fewer than 2,000,000 distinct CDR3 sequences, about 39% seen once, with roughly 23% in the top ten. Sequencing was done on a sample of blood. The receptors come from a human donor in good health.

This clonotype was seen a handful of times. A single base separates this from a much larger clone, so it may be a read error. The chain carries TRBV15 and TRBJ2-7; D may be TRBD2 (5 bases). Germline CDR1 LNHNV, CDR2 YYDKDF (reference sequence). V was cut by 3 bases and J by 0 bases, with 12 bases left in between. This CDR3 has 15 amino acids. The CDR3 nucleotides are TGTGCCACCAGCAGTGGAGGCCACTACTCCTACGAGCAGTACTTC. This gives the protein CATSSGGHYSYEQYF.

This rearrangement joins TRBV7-8 to TRBJ2-5; 9 bases match TRBD1. The CDR3 loop spans 15 amino acids. The germline CDR1 and CDR2 sequences are SGHVS and FQNEAQ. With 5 bases clipped from V and 5 bases from J, the junction kept 9 bases outside the gene matches. CDR3 sequence: CASSIRTGERETQYF. The CDR3 DNA is TGTGCCAGCAGCATTCGGACAGGGGAGAGGGAGACCCAGTACTTC.